A few counts support the clone carrying this T cell receptor beta chain. TCR beta CDR3 regions were amplified from RNA transcripts. In the first-round RT-PCR of the TCR CDR3, the HTBI primer set was used. TCRdb re-called the multiplex PCR reads through MiXCR, storing one row per CDR3 protein. In the table there are more than 500,000 distinct CDR3 sequences, roughly a sixth of which are singletons. The data derive from a study of T cells in Graves' hyperthyroidism and ophthalmopathy. The source material was blood. This sequence was found in a woman younger than 45 with Graves' ophthalmopathy.

This CDR3 is CASSSTLGTAYEQYF. DNA of the CDR3: TGTGCCAGCAGTTCAACCCTTGGGACAGCCTACGAGCAGTACTTC. V is TRBV27 and J is TRBJ2-7, with 7 positions matching TRBD1. CDR3 size: 15 residues. Germline V gene data show CDR1 as MNHEY and CDR2 as SMNVEV (reference sequence). The junction had 8 bases not matched to a gene; V was cut back by 4 bases and J by 2 bases.